One T cell receptor (beta chain) is described in this entry. These data belong to a study of blood T cell repertoires in COVID-19. On the study more broadly: PBMCs, B-cell-depleted T cells, or T cells were the source of the cDNA or gDNA that made up the material.

Per the authors' pipeline: Amplifying reference gene primers gave estimates of nucleated cell counts. Assay: immunoSEQ multiplex PCR; the TCRdb copy retains only in-frame clones and omits some. D and trimming come from the DNA, and the V and J calls and clone size come from that table. The sample holds around 150,000 clones; under 90% are singletons and the top ten take about 8.4%. In germline, CDR1 is SGHRS, CDR2 YFSETQ. The germline V and J ends were trimmed by 2 bases and 6 bases, with 20 bases remaining between them. The CDR3 extends over 17 amino acids. The clonotype originates from a woman aged 55-70 years with active or convalescent COVID-19. The chain joins TRBV5-1 to TRBJ2-2, with unresolved D. The sequencing sample was made of peripheral blood. In nucleotides, the CDR3 is TGCGCCAGCAGCTTAACCTCCGGGTCTCGGCCCCCCGGGGAGCTGTTTTTT. Translation gives CASSLTSGSRPPGELFF.